Listed below are T cell receptor beta chains from one sample, sequenced in a study of blood T cell repertoires in COVID-19. Profiled with immunoSEQ multiplex PCR; TCRdb holds only in-frame clones, not every one. In the table there are more than 80,000 clones, over 75% of which are singletons. The sequenced sample was peripheral blood. Receptor source: a man of 80 years or more with acute or convalescent COVID-19. CDR3s include the opening cysteine and the closing phenylalanine or tryptophan. A D gene is named only where the DNA matches it firmly. Some rows have no size entry. The others give once, few or many, or a class for an expanded clone.

>TRBV7-3|NA|NA|TRBJ2-1
TGTGCCAGCAGCTTAGCTAGCAGCTCCTACAATGAGCAGTTCTTC
CASSLASSSYNEQFF
>TRBV5-1|NA|once|TRBJ2-3
TGCGCCAGCCGAGTATTACAGGGTCGAACAGATACGCAGTATTTT
CASRVLQGRTDTQYF
>TRBV3-1/TRBV3-2|NA|NA|TRBJ1-6
TGTGCCAGCAGCCAAGAGGGGGGTTCACCCCTCCACTTT
CASSQEGGSPLHF
>TRBV28|TRBD2|NA|TRBJ2-2
TGTGCCAGCAGTTTAAGCGGGAATCCAGGGACCGGGGAGCTGTTTTTT
CASSLSGNPGTGELFF
>TRBV5-6|NA|NA|TRBJ1-5
TGTGCCAGCAGCTTGGGTGGGGGGTCTAGCAATCAGCCCCAGCATTTT
CASSLGGGSSNQPQHF
>TRBV5-1|NA|NA|TRBJ1-2
TGCGCCAGCAGCTCGGCGGGTTTCGGGGACTCTGGCTACACCTTC
CASSSAGFGDSGYTF
>TRBV29-1|TRBD1|NA|TRBJ1-2
TGCAGCGGCGGGACAGACTATGGCTACACCTTC
CSGGTDYGYTF
>TRBV28|TRBD2|NA|TRBJ2-7
TGTGCCAGCAGTCCAAGCGGGAGGGACGAGCAGTACTTC
CASSPSGRDEQYF
>TRBV28|NA|NA|TRBJ1-5
TGTGCCAGCGGCCGAAATCAGCCCCAGCATTTT
CASGRNQPQHF
>TRBV13|NA|NA|TRBJ2-3
TGTGCCAGCAGCCTCAGGGAAGTCACAGATACGCAGTATTTT
CASSLREVTDTQYF
>TRBV11-1|NA|NA|TRBJ2-7
TGTGCCAGCAGCTTGGGGGAGGTCTACGAGCAGTACTTC
CASSLGEVYEQYF
>TRBV19|NA|once|TRBJ2-2
TGTGCCAGTAGCAGATCAGACACCGGGGAGCTGTTTTTT
CASSRSDTGELFF
>TRBV5-1|NA|NA|TRBJ1-2
TGCGCCAGCAGCTCAATAGACAGTGAGACTGGTGGCTACACCTTC
CASSSIDSETGGYTF
>TRBV5-1|NA|NA|TRBJ1-1
TGCGCCAGCAGCTTGGCTCTGGGGAGGGACACTGAAGCTTTCTTT
CASSLALGRDTEAFF
>TRBV24-1|TRBD2|NA|TRBJ2-2
TGTGCCACCAGTGATTCAGCGGGAGGGGGGTTGCACACCGGGGAGCTGTTTTTT
CATSDSAGGGLHTGELFF
>TRBV20-1|TRBD2|NA|TRBJ2-1
TGCAGTGCTAGCGGGGGGTATGAGCAGTTCTTC
CSASGGYEQFF
>TRBV2|TRBD1|NA|TRBJ1-5
TGTGCCAGCAGCCCGGGACAGGGCTATCAGCCCCAGCATTTT
CASSPGQGYQPQHF
>TRBV5-1|TRBD1|few|TRBJ1-2
TGCGCCAGCAGCCGTGGACAGGGACCCTATGGCTACACCTTC
CASSRGQGPYGYTF
>TRBV5-1|TRBD2|NA|TRBJ2-2
TGCGCCAGCAGCTCCCAGCGGGGGGCTAACACCGGGGAGCTGTTTTTT
CASSSQRGANTGELFF
>TRBV3-1/TRBV3-2|TRBD1|NA|TRBJ1-2
TGTGCCAGCAGCCCTACCCTCCTGGGCAGGGGGTCGATCGGCTACACCTTC
CASSPTLLGRGSIGYTF
>TRBV12-3/TRBV12-4|TRBD2|NA|TRBJ2-4
TGTGCCAGCAGTTTGCGGGGGAAAAACATTCAGTACTTC
CASSLRGKNIQYF
>TRBV24-1|TRBD2|NA|TRBJ2-2
TGTGCCACCAGGGATACTAGCGGCCCCGCCAACACCGGGGAGCTGTTTTTT
CATRDTSGPANTGELFF
>TRBV7-9|TRBD2|NA|TRBJ2-1
TGTGCCAGCAGTTTGGATGGGACTAGCGGGACAGAGCAGTTCTTC
CASSLDGTSGTEQFF
>TRBV6-5|TRBD1|NA|TRBJ2-5
TGTGCCGCGCGCCGGCCGGACAGGGACGTACAGACCCAGTACTTC
CAARRPDRDVQTQYF
>TRBV12-3/TRBV12-4|TRBD1|NA|TRBJ1-1
TGTGCCAGCAAAAAAACAGGGGCCACTGAAGCTTTCTTT
CASKKTGATEAFF
>TRBV27|NA|NA|TRBJ1-1
TGTGCCAGCAGTCACGCGGACAGGAACACTGAAGCTTTCTTT
CASSHADRNTEAFF
>TRBV10-3|TRBD2|NA|TRBJ2-7
TGTGCCATCAGTGAGTCAGGGGCTAGCGGGAGGGGTTTGGTCGGCGAGCAGTACTTC
CAISESGASGRGLVGEQYF
>TRBV6-5|NA|NA|TRBJ2-1
TGTGCCAGCAGTTACTCGGGCCCTGCGGGTTACAATGAGCAGTTCTTC
CASSYSGPAGYNEQFF
>TRBV4-3|TRBD2|NA|TRBJ2-2
TGCGCCAGCAGCCAGAGGCACCATAGCGGGACGAACACCGGGGAGCTGTTTTTT
CASSQRHHSGTNTGELFF
>TRBV18|TRBD1|NA|TRBJ2-1
TGTGCCAGCTCACCCCCCCGCGGACAGGGGATCTACAATGAGCAGTTCTTC
CASSPPRGQGIYNEQFF
>TRBV19|TRBD1|NA|TRBJ1-5
TGTGCCAGTAGCTCGACAGGGGGCAAGAATCAGCCCCAGCATTTT
CASSSTGGKNQPQHF
>TRBV24-1|TRBD1|NA|TRBJ2-7
TGTGCCACCAGTGTGACAGGGGGCTCCTACGAGCAGTACTTC
CATSVTGGSYEQYF
>TRBV18|NA|NA|TRBJ2-2
TGTGCCAGCTCACCTAGCGTAAACACCGGGGAGCTGTTTTTT
CASSPSVNTGELFF
>TRBV4-1|NA|NA|TRBJ1-1
TGCGCCAGCAGCCAAGGATCGGACAGCCACACTGAAGCTTTCTTT
CASSQGSDSHTEAFF
>TRBV5-6|NA|NA|TRBJ2-1
TGTGCCAGCAGCTGGGGACTTGGCGGGGCGCGGAATGAGCAGTTCTTC
CASSWGLGGARNEQFF
>TRBV19|TRBD1|NA|TRBJ1-2
TGTGCCAGTAGTATCGCGACAGGGGGACTCTATGGCTACACCTTC
CASSIATGGLYGYTF
>TRBV3-1/TRBV3-2|TRBD1|NA|TRBJ1-5
TGTGCCAGCAGCCCGGGACAGGCCGCCAATCAGCCCCAGCATTTT
CASSPGQAANQPQHF
>TRBV27|TRBD1|NA|TRBJ2-7
TGTGCCAGCAGGTCCCCGGGGGGACAGGGGGCCGGCGAGCAGTACTTC
CASRSPGGQGAGEQYF
>TRBV30|TRBD1|once|TRBJ2-1
TGTGCCTGGAGTGCCCTCGACAGGGGGCGAGGCAATGAGCAGTTCTTC
CAWSALDRGRGNEQFF